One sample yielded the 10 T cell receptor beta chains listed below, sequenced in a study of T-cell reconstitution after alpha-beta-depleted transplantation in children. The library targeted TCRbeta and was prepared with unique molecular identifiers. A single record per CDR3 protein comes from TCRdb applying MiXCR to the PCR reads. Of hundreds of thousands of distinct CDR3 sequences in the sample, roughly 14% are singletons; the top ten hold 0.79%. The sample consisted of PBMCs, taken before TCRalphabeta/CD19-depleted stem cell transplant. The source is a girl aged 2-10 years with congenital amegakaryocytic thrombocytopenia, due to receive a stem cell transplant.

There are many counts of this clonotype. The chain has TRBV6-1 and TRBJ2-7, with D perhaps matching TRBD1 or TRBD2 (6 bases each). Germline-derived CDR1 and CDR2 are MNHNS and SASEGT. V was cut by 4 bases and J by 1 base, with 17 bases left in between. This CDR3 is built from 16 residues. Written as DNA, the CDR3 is TGTGCCAGCAGTGGCGGTTGGGGGGCCGCTTCCTACGAGCAGTACTTC. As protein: CASSGGWGAASYEQYF.

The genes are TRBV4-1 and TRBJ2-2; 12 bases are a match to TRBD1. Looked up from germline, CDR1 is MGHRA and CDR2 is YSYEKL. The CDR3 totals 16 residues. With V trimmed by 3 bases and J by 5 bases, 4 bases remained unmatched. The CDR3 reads CASSHAGQGATGELFF. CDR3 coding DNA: TGCGCCAGCAGCCACGCGGGACAGGGGGCTACCGGGGAGCTGTTTTTT.

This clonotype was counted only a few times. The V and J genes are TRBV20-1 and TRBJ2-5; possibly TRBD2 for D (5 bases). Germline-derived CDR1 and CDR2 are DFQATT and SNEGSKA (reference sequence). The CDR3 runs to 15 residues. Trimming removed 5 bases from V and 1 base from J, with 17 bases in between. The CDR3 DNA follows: TGCAGTGCTCTCACTCCGAGCGGCAGCCAAGAGACCCAGTACTTC. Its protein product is CSALTPSGSQETQYF.

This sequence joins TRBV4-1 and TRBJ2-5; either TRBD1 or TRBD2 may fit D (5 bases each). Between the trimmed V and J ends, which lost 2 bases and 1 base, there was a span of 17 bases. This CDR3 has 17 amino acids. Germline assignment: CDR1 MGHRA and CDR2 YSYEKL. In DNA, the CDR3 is TGCGCCAGCAGCCAACCTGGGACGGTTATACCCCAAGAGACCCAGTACTTC. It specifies CASSQPGTVIPQETQYF.

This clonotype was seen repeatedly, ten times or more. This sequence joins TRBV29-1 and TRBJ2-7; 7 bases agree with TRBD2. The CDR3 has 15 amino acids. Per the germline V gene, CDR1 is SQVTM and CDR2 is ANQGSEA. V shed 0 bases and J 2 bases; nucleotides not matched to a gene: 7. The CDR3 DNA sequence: TGCAGCGTTGAAGATCGAGAGGGACTACCCTACGAGCAGTACTTC. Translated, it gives CSVEDREGLPYEQYF.

As DNA, the CDR3 is TGCAGTGCTGATAACTATGGCTACACCTTC. This codes for CSADNYGYTF. The genes are TRBV20-1 and TRBJ1-2; D is ambiguous. This CDR3 has 10 residues. Trimming removed 5 bases at V and 1 base at J, with 2 bases between. CDR1 and CDR2 from the germline V gene are DFQATT and SNEGSKA (reference sequence).

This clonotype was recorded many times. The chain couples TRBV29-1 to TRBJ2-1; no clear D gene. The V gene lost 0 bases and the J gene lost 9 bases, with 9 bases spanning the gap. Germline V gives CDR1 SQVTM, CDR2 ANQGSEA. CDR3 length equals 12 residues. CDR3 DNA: TGCAGCGTTGAAGATGGGCAGAGTGAGCAGTTCTTC. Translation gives CSVEDGQSEQFF.

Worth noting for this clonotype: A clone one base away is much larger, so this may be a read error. The DNA for the CDR3 is TGTGCCAGCAGTCCCAGTCCGGGAGGGAATGAGCGGTTCTTC. It is translated as CASSPSPGGNERFF. The chain employs TRBV27 and TRBJ2-1; 8 nucleotides line up with TRBD2. Germline V gene sequence: CDR1 MNHEY, CDR2 SMNVEV (reference sequence). There are 14 residues in the CDR3.

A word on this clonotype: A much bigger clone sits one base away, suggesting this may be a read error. CDR3 loop: CASSFPQGSTF. The CDR3 coding sequence is TGTGCCAGCAGTTTTCCCCAAGGCTCCACCTTC. The rearrangement joins TRBV28 to TRBJ1-2; no clear D gene. The CDR3 is 11 amino acids. CDR1 is MDHEN, CDR2 SYDVKM, per germline.

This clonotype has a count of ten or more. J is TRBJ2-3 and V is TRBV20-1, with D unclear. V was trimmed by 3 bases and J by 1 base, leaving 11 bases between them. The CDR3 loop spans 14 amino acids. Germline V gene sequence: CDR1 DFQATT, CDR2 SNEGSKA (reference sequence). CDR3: CSARLAIRTDTQYF. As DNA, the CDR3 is TGCAGTGCTAGGTTGGCGATTCGCACAGATACGCAGTATTTT.